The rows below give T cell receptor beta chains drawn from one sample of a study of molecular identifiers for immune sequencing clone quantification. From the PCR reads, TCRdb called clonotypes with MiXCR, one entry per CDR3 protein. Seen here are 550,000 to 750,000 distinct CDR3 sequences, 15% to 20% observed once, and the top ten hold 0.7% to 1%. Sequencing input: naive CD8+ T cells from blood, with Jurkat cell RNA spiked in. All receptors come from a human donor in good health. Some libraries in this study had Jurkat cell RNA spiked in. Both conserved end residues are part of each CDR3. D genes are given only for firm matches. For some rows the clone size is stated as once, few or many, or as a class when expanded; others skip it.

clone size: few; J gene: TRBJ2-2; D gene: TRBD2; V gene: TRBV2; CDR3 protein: CASSGGRGGTGELFF; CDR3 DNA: TGTGCCAGCAGTGGAGGGCGGGGGGGTACCGGGGAGCTGTTTTTT
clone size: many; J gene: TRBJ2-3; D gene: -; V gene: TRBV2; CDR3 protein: CATTPGLEQNTDTQYF; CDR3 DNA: TGTGCCACCACCCCGGGACTTGAGCAAAACACAGATACGCAGTATTTT
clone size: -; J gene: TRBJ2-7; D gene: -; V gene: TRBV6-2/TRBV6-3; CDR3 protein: CASSYSTLTLSYGQYF; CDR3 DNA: TGTGCCAGCAGTTACTCGACTTTAACCCTCTCCTACGGGCAGTACTTC
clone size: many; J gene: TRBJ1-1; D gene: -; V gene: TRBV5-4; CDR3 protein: CASSFLSGGTEAFF; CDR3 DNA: TGTGCCAGCAGCTTCCTCTCAGGCGGCACTGAAGCTTTCTTT
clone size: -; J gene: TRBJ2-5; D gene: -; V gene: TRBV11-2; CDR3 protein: CASSPWGTYQETQYF; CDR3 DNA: TGTGCCAGCAGCCCTTGGGGGACATACCAAGAGACCCAGTACTTC
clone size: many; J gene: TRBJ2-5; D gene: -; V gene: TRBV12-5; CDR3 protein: CASGLVNQETQYF; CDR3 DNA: TGTGCTAGTGGTTTAGTTAACCAAGAGACCCAGTACTTC
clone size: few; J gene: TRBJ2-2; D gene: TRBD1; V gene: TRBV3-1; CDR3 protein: CASSQRQGAGELFF; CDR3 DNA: TGTGCCAGCAGCCAACGACAGGGAGCCGGGGAGCTGTTTTTT
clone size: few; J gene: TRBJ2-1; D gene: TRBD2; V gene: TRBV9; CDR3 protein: CASSVELAGHEQFF; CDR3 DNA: TGTGCCAGCAGCGTAGAACTAGCGGGGCATGAGCAGTTCTTC
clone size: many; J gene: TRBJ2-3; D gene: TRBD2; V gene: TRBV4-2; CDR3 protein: CASSRSSGGTDTQYF; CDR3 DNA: TGTGCCAGCAGCCGTTCTAGCGGGGGCACAGATACGCAGTATTTT
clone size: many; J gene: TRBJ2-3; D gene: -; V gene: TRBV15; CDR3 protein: CATSVELDTQYF; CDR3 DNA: TGTGCCACCTCCGTGGAGTTGGATACGCAGTATTTT
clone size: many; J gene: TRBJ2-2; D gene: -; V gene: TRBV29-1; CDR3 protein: CSVEDPNGELFF; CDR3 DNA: TGCAGCGTTGAAGATCCCAACGGGGAGCTGTTTTTT
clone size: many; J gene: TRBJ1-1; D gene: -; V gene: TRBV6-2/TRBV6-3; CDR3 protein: CASSNRAGGSEAFF; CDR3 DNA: TGTGCCAGCAGTAACCGGGCCGGTGGCAGTGAAGCTTTCTTT
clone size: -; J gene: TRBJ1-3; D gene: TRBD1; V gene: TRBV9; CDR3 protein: CASSVEGGPGGNTIYF; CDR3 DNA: TGTGCCAGCAGCGTAGAAGGGGGCCCGGGAGGAAACACCATATATTTT
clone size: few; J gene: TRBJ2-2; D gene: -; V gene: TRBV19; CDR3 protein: CASSDSGGYTGELFF; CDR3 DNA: TGTGCCAGTAGTGATTCAGGGGGGTACACCGGGGAGCTGTTTTTT
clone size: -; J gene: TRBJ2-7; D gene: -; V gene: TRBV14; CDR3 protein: CAGSQELAYEQYF; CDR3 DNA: TGTGCCGGCAGCCAGGAACTAGCCTACGAGCAGTACTTC
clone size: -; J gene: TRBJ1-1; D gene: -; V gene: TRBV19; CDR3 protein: CASSMGRVEASF; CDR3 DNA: TGTGCCAGTAGTATGGGAAGGGTCGAAGCTTCCTTT
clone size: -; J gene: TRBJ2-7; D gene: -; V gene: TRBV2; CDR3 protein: CAAKGDNSYEQYF; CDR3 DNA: TGTGCCGCAAAAGGGGACAACTCCTACGAGCAGTACTTC
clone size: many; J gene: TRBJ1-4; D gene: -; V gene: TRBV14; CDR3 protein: CASSQETIGGNEEKLFF; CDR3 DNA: TGTGCCAGCAGCCAAGAAACAATCGGAGGGAATGAAGAAAAACTGTTTTTT
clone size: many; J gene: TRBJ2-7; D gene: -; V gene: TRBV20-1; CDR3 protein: CSARGTRSYEQYF; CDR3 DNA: TGCAGTGCTAGAGGGACGCGAAGCTACGAGCAGTACTTC
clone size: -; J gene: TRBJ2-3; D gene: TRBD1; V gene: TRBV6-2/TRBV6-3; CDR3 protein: CASSVQGAGDTQYF; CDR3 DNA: TGTGCCAGCAGTGTCCAGGGGGCGGGAGATACGCAGTATTTT
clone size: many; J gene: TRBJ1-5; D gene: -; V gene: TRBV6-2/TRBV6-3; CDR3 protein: CASSLQWGNQPQHF; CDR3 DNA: TGTGCCAGCAGCCTCCAATGGGGCAATCAGCCCCAGCATTTT
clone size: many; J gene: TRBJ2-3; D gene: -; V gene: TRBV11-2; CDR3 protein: CASSSYSEVDTQYF; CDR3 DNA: TGTGCCAGCAGCTCGTACAGCGAAGTAGATACGCAGTATTTT
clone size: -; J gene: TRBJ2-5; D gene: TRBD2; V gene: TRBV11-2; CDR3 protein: CASSPSGGERETQYF; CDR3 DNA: TGTGCCAGCAGCCCCAGCGGGGGAGAGAGGGAGACCCAGTACTTC
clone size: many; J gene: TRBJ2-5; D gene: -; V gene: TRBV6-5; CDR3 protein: CASSYGFETQYF; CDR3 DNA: TGTGCCAGCAGTTACGGTTTTGAGACCCAGTACTTC
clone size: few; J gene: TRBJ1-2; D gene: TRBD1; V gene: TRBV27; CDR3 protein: CASSTWTGSLGYGYTF; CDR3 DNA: TGTGCCAGCAGTACTTGGACAGGCTCGCTAGGCTATGGCTACACCTTC
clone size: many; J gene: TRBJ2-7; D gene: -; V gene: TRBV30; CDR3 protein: CAWSRDSEQYF; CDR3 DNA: TGTGCCTGGAGCAGGGATTCCGAGCAGTACTTC
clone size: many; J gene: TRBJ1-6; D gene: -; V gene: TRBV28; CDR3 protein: CASSLWGGHPSDSPLHF; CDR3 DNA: TGTGCCAGCAGTTTATGGGGCGGACACCCATCGGATTCACCCCTCCACTTT